Listed here is a single T cell receptor beta chain. The data are from a study of T cell changes during pregnancy in multiple sclerosis. Measured with immunoSEQ multiplex PCR; TCRdb has only the in-frame clones, and not every one. The repertoire holds roughly 20,000 clones, with 88% as singletons. The clonotype was recovered from a female donor in good health, enrolled as a control in a pregnancy study. The sequences come from CD8+ T cells from peripheral blood mononuclear cells, collected in the third trimester of pregnancy.

The CDR3 loop is CASSQSFLVAGDDNEQFF. In DNA form, the CDR3 reads TGTGCCAGCAGCCAAAGTTTCCTGGTAGCGGGGGACGACAATGAGCAGTTCTTC. The V gene is TRBV4-2, the J gene TRBJ2-1; 9 positions agree with TRBD2. The CDR3 spans 18 residues. Unmatched junction bases numbered 13, after V lost 2 bases and J lost 5 bases. Germline CDR1 LGHNA, CDR2 YNFKEQ.